Presented here are 18 T cell receptor beta chains from one specimen sequenced in a study of shared clonotypes between healthy human individuals. Clones were sequenced by immunoSEQ multiplex PCR, and TCRdb holds only the in-frame ones, with some missing. The data hold 2 million to 3 million clones, with approximately 93% observed a single time. Sequencing was done on a sample of naive CD4+ T cells from PBMCs. Indicated subset: CD45RA+ positively selected. These receptors were taken from a man between 18 and 35 years old in good health. Some clones in this sample may be carry-over from other donors' samples.

As regards this clone: The same CDR3 is also encoded by other DNA sequences in this sample. V usage is TRBV10-3 and J usage is TRBJ2-5; no clear D. This CDR3 region has 12 residues. The germline gives CDR1 ENHRY, CDR2 SYGVKD. V was cut by 8 bases and J by 5 bases, with 12 bases left in between. This chain's CDR3 is CAIRGTGETQYF. CDR3 nucleotides: TGTGCCATCCGTGGCACCGGGGAGACCCAGTACTTC.

The chain is built from TRBV4-1 and TRBJ2-1; D is undetermined. The CDR3 runs to 15 residues. V gave up 1 base and J gave up 3 bases, with 10 bases separating them. Germline CDR1 reads MGHRA; CDR2 reads YSYEKL. The CDR3 region is CASSQGKGNYNEQFF. CDR3 sequence (DNA): TGCGCCAGCAGCCAAGGGAAGGGTAACTACAATGAGCAGTTCTTC.

This sequence joins TRBV10-3 and TRBJ1-6; D is uncertain. The CDR3 totals 11 residues. Germline CDR1 ENHRY, CDR2 SYGVKD. Trimming removed 3 bases from V and 14 bases from J, with 8 bases in between. CDR3 bases: TGTGCCATCAGTGACCCGGGATCCCTCCACTTT. The encoded protein is CAISDPGSLHF.

The chain combines TRBV4-2 with TRBJ2-3; 9 bases are shared with TRBD2. The CDR3 runs 17 residues. The trim removed 0 bases at V and 6 bases at J, leaving 10 bases unmatched. Germline CDR1 LGHNA, CDR2 YNFKEQ. The CDR3 loop is CASSQDRPGGRVDTQYF. The CDR3 nucleotides read TGTGCCAGCAGCCAAGATAGGCCGGGCGGGAGGGTGGATACGCAGTATTTT.

This chain joins TRBV6-1 and TRBJ1-2; D remains ambiguous. Per germline, CDR1 MNHNS and CDR2 SASEGT. The CDR3 extends over 14 amino acids. Trimming shortened V by 1 base and J by 3 bases, and 9 bases separated the two germline ends. CDR3 sequence (DNA): TGTGCCAGCAGTGAAGGGGGTTGGGACTATGGCTACACCTTC. This sequence encodes CASSEGGWDYGYTF.

V usage is TRBV6-1 and J usage is TRBJ1-5; D is uncertain. Germline V gives CDR1 MNHNS, CDR2 SASEGT. V lost 2 bases and J 3 bases, leaving 11 bases between the germline ends. The CDR3 is 15 amino acids. In DNA form, the CDR3 reads TGTGCCAGCAGTGAATTACAAATCTACAATCAGCCCCAGCATTTT. Its protein product is CASSELQIYNQPQHF.

The V call is TRBV7-2, the J call TRBJ1-1; unclear D gene. Germline values: CDR1 SGHTA, CDR2 FQGNSA. The V and J ends lost 2 bases and 1 base respectively, with 5 bases between them. The CDR3 is made up of 13 amino acids. The CDR3 DNA follows: TGTGCCAGCAGCTTACAATCGAACACTGAAGCTTTCTTT. Amino acids: CASSLQSNTEAFF.

The rearrangement joins TRBV18 to TRBJ2-7, with 10 positions matching TRBD1. The germline V gene has CDR1 KGHSH and CDR2 LQKENI. Losses at the gene ends were 2 bases for V and 4 bases for J; bases not matched to a gene: 5. CDR3 length: 15 residues. This chain's CDR3 is CASSPATGGQYEQYF. The CDR3 DNA reads as TGTGCCAGCTCACCAGCGACAGGGGGCCAGTACGAGCAGTACTTC.

The chain has TRBV5-1 and TRBJ2-7; 9 bases fit TRBD1. Germline loops: CDR1 SGHRS, CDR2 YFSETQ. This CDR3 has 16 residues. With V trimmed by 1 base and J by 4 bases, 9 bases remained unmatched. This CDR3 reads CASSLWAGTGPYEQYF. As DNA, the CDR3 is TGCGCCAGCAGCTTGTGGGCCGGGACAGGGCCGTACGAGCAGTACTTC. Full variable domain (rest looked up from reference TRBV5-1 and TRBJ2-7): KAGVTQTPRYLIKTRGQQVTLSCSPISGHRSVSWYQQTPGQGLQFLFEYFSETQRNKGNFPGRFSGRQFSNSRSEMNVSTLELGDSALYLCASSLWAGTGPYEQYFGPGTRLTVT.

CDR3 region: CASSMSAGSLTGLGYEQYF. CDR3 sequence (DNA): TGTGCCAGTAGTATGTCCGCCGGGAGTCTAACAGGGCTTGGTTACGAGCAGTACTTC. This chain joins TRBV19 and TRBJ2-7; D tentatively fits TRBD1 or TRBD2 (6 bases each). Trimming left V 3 bases short and J 4 bases short, with 28 bases between. The CDR3 is made up of 19 amino acids. Germline CDR1 is LNHDA and CDR2 is SQIVND (reference sequence).

The CDR3, as DNA: TGTGCCAGCAGTGTAGACAGGGGAGGTGAAAAACTGTTTTTT. Translated, it gives CASSVDRGGEKLFF. The chain employs TRBV2 and TRBJ1-4; TRBD1 aligns across 8 bases. In germline, CDR1 is SNHLY, CDR2 FYNNEI. With V trimmed by 4 bases and J by 7 bases, 5 bases remained unmatched. The CDR3 sequence is 14 residues long.

The chain is built from TRBV5-1 and TRBJ2-2; D is perhaps TRBD2 (5 bases). CDR1 SGHRS and CDR2 YFSETQ come from the germline V gene. The V and J ends lost 4 bases and 4 bases respectively, with 8 bases between them. CDR3 length equals 13 residues. CDR3 DNA: TGCGCCAGCAGCACGGACTCCACCGGGGAGCTGTTTTTT. Amino acids: CASSTDSTGELFF.

This clone appeared once. The V call is TRBV7-9, the J call TRBJ2-3; the D gene is possibly TRBD1 (6 bases). V lost 2 bases and J 4 bases, leaving 7 bases between the germline ends. The germline CDR1 and CDR2 sequences are SEHNR and FQNEAQ (reference sequence). The CDR3 loop spans 13 amino acids. CDR3 in DNA: TGTGCCAGCAGCTTAAACAGGGCAGATACGCAGTATTTT. It translates to CASSLNRADTQYF.

The rearrangement links TRBV9 to TRBJ1-4, with D unclear. CDR1 and CDR2 (germline): SGDLS, YYNGEE. The CDR3 has 16 residues. Between the trimmed V and J ends, which lost 3 bases and 0 bases, there was a span of 12 bases. CDR3 amino acids: CASSAGISATNEKLFF. The CDR3 bases are TGTGCCAGCAGCGCCGGCATTTCTGCAACTAATGAAAAACTGTTTTTT. Combining the CDR3 with reference TRBV9 and TRBJ1-4 gives the whole variable domain DSGVTQTPKHLITATGQRVTLRCSPRSGDLSVYWYQQSLDQGLQFLIQYYNGEERAKGNILERFSAQQFPDLHSELNLSSLELGDSALYFCASSAGISATNEKLFFGSGTQLSVL.

The rearrangement joins TRBV28 to TRBJ2-7; a possible D gene is TRBD2 (5 bases). Germline CDR1 is MDHEN and CDR2 is SYDVKM. This CDR3 is built from 12 residues. V was trimmed by 5 bases and J by 9 bases, leaving 14 bases between them. The CDR3 DNA follows: TGTGCCAGCAGTCCCCCCGGAGGTGTGCAGTACTTC. Amino acids: CASSPPGGVQYF.

The sample holds one count of this clone. The genes are TRBV9 and TRBJ1-1, with D tentatively TRBD1 (5 bases). V lost 0 bases, J lost 4 bases, and 10 bases lay in between. The length of the CDR3 is 14 residues. Germline lookup yields CDR1 SGDLS and CDR2 YYNGEE. CDR3 sequence reads: CASSVVGVGTEAFF. The CDR3 DNA follows: TGTGCCAGCAGCGTAGTGGGGGTCGGCACTGAAGCTTTCTTT. Full variable domain (rest looked up from reference TRBV9 and TRBJ1-1): DSGVTQTPKHLITATGQRVTLRCSPRSGDLSVYWYQQSLDQGLQFLIQYYNGEERAKGNILERFSAQQFPDLHSELNLSSLELGDSALYFCASSVVGVGTEAFFGQGTRLTVV.

The gene calls are TRBV7-9 and TRBJ2-1; D might be TRBD2 (5 bases). V was cut by 0 bases and J by 0 bases, with 12 bases left in between. Germline values: CDR1 SEHNR, CDR2 FQNEAQ (reference sequence). This CDR3 region has 17 residues. The CDR3 spells CASSLASSGGSYNEQFF. Here the CDR3 DNA reads TGTGCCAGCAGCTTAGCTTCCAGCGGTGGCTCCTACAATGAGCAGTTCTTC.

V is TRBV5-1 and J is TRBJ1-3; D unclear. CDR3 length: 14 amino acids. V lost 6 bases and J lost 0, with 10 bases in between. Germline loops: CDR1 SGHRS, CDR2 YFSETQ. The CDR3 loop is CASKRENSGNTIYF. The CDR3 coding sequence is TGCGCCAGCAAGCGGGAAAACTCTGGAAACACCATATATTTT.